Detailed here is one T cell receptor beta chain. Its specificity is not known. Specified treatment: over 15 received Ad26.COV2.S at low or high dose, single or two shots; about 5 received placebo; per-sample allocation not given. The samples date from day 63 after the first vaccine or placebo injection. These data originate in a study of Ad26.COV2.S vaccination and SARS-CoV-2 variants. Study details: Into the muscle, Ad26.COV2.S was dosed once or twice, 56 days apart.

Regarding the study as a whole: While placebo recipients had lower spike-specific TCR breadth, vaccine recipients had more.

This table comes from immunoSEQ multiplex PCR, and its TCRdb copy is limited to in-frame clones, with some not included. Of hundreds of thousands of clones listed, around 90% are singletons. This CDR3 spans 15 amino acids. Germline CDR1 is LNHDA and CDR2 is SQIVND (reference sequence). V was shortened by 1 base and J by 7 bases, with 15 bases between the two germline ends. This receptor was obtained from a person between 18 and 65 years old who received the Ad26.COV2.S COVID-19 vaccine or a placebo. The sequencing used peripheral blood, collected in a trial of Ad26.COV2.S vaccine versus placebo. The V call is TRBV19, the J call TRBJ2-3; possible D gene TRBD1, 5 bases. Here the CDR3 reads CASSIGLLGPYTQYF. CDR3 in DNA: TGTGCCAGTAGTATAGGGTTGCTGGGGCCTTATACGCAGTATTTT.